This T cell receptor beta chain was documented in a study of blood T cell repertoires in COVID-19. Clones were read by immunoSEQ multiplex PCR, and TCRdb kept only the in-frame ones, dropping some. Of approximately 200,000 clones detected, about 85% appear once; the ten largest clones hold around a sixth. CDR3 length: 14 residues. Looked up from germline, CDR1 is ENHRY and CDR2 is SYGVKD. V was trimmed by 3 bases and J by 7 bases, leaving 16 bases between them. The chain has TRBV10-3 and TRBJ2-7, with D tentatively TRBD1 (5 bases). The sample was PBMCs or T cells enriched from blood (not recorded which). The receptor comes from a man aged 40-50 years who had recovered from COVID-19. The chain's CDR3 is CAISDSAGMGEQYF. In DNA, the CDR3 is TGTGCCATCAGTGATTCGGCAGGGATGGGAGAGCAGTACTTC.